These T cell receptor beta chains were read from a single sample in a study of OX40 agonist ivuxolimab in advanced cancers. Sequencing used immunoSEQ multiplex PCR; TCRdb keeps in-frame clones, though not all of them. The sample includes around 30,000 clones, approximately 82% of them seen just once. Sequencing was performed on CD4+ or CD8+ T cells sorted from blood, taken in a trial of the OX40 agonist ivuxolimab. The receptors come from an adult with an advanced solid tumor such as melanoma, head and neck, liver or kidney cancer. Each CDR3 is given with its conserved first and last residue. D genes are given only for firm matches. Clone size appears in some rows only: once, few, many, or a class for an expanded clone.

D	V	J	size	CDR3	DNA
TRBD1	TRBV7-2	TRBJ2-3	once	CASSPTPGTGSTDTQYF	TGTGCCAGCAGCCCTACCCCCGGGACAGGGAGTACAGATACGCAGTATTTT
TRBD1	TRBV11-3	TRBJ2-2	once	CASSAPQGASNTGELFF	TGTGCCAGCAGCGCGCCCCAGGGGGCCTCCAACACCGGGGAGCTGTTTTTT
TRBD1	TRBV2	TRBJ2-5	-	CASSAGTGGKETQYF	TGTGCCAGCAGCGCCGGGACAGGCGGGAAAGAGACCCAGTACTTC
-	TRBV11-2	TRBJ2-7	-	CASSLVSPSVHEQYF	TGTGCCAGCAGCTTAGTCAGTCCCTCCGTCCACGAGCAGTACTTC
-	TRBV28	TRBJ1-2	-	CASTGRNYGYTF	TGTGCCAGCACTGGCCGTAATTATGGCTACACCTTC
-	TRBV7-3	TRBJ2-5	-	CASSPTREETQYF	TGTGCCAGCAGCCCGACTAGGGAAGAGACCCAGTACTTC
TRBD2	TRBV7-2	TRBJ2-3	-	CASSRPQRGTDTQYF	TGTGCCAGCAGCCGCCCCCAGCGGGGTACAGATACGCAGTATTTT
-	TRBV29-1	TRBJ1-2	-	CSLRGADGYTF	TGCAGCCTCCGGGGGGCAGACGGCTACACCTTC
-	TRBV6-6	TRBJ1-3	-	CASSRTYGNTIYF	TGTGCCAGCAGTCGGACATATGGAAACACCATATATTTT
-	TRBV19	TRBJ1-2	once	CASSTLPGQDYGYTF	TGTGCCAGTAGCACACTGCCGGGGCAGGACTATGGCTACACCTTC
-	TRBV10-2	TRBJ1-6	medium-sized	CASSESGTNSPLHF	TGCGCCAGCAGTGAGTCAGGAACCAATTCACCCCTCCACTTT
-	TRBV29-1	TRBJ1-1	-	CSVDYRQNTEAFF	TGCAGCGTTGACTACAGACAGAACACTGAAGCTTTCTTT
-	TRBV19	TRBJ1-2	few	CASSGRQLTNYGYTF	TGTGCCAGTAGTGGTCGACAGCTAACTAACTATGGCTACACCTTC
-	TRBV5-6	TRBJ1-1	few	CASSLEGMNTEAFF	TGTGCCAGCAGCCTAGAAGGCATGAACACTGAAGCTTTCTTT
-	TRBV6-5	TRBJ1-6	few	CASSSTAANSPLHF	TGTGCCAGCAGTTCGACAGCTGCGAATTCACCCCTCCACTTT
-	TRBV15	TRBJ2-6	-	CATSRDLRAGAGANVLTF	TGTGCCACCAGCAGAGATTTGAGGGCAGGGGCTGGGGCCAACGTCCTGACTTTC
TRBD2	TRBV7-3	TRBJ2-7	-	CASSSVAGFVYEQYF	TGTGCCAGCAGCTCCGTAGCGGGGTTTGTCTACGAGCAGTACTTC
-	TRBV25-1	TRBJ1-5	-	CAKPGSNQPQHF	TGTGCCAAACCCGGCAGCAATCAGCCCCAGCATTTT
-	TRBV25-1	TRBJ2-6	-	CASSAGYGANVLTF	TGTGCCAGCAGTGCGGGGTATGGGGCCAACGTCCTGACTTTC
-	TRBV6-6	TRBJ1-6	-	CASSLEKGFSSPLHF	TGTGCCAGCAGTCTTGAGAAAGGGTTTAGTTCACCCCTCCACTTT
-	TRBV28	TRBJ2-7	-	CASTPFGASYEQYF	TGTGCCAGCACACCCTTCGGGGCCTCCTACGAGCAGTACTTC
-	TRBV5-6	TRBJ2-1	-	CASSPGGSSYNEQFF	TGTGCCAGCAGCCCTGGGGGGAGCTCCTACAATGAGCAGTTCTTC
-	TRBV14	TRBJ1-2	-	CASSHLGGPYGYTF	TGTGCCAGCAGCCACCTTGGAGGCCCATATGGCTACACCTTC
TRBD2	TRBV7-3	TRBJ2-7	-	CASSLISGSVGEQYF	TGTGCCAGCAGCTTAATCAGCGGGAGTGTGGGCGAGCAGTACTTC
TRBD2	TRBV5-4	TRBJ2-3	-	CASSSLAGVTDTQYF	TGTGCCAGCAGTTCGCTAGCGGGGGTCACAGATACGCAGTATTTT
TRBD1	TRBV5-1	TRBJ1-5	-	CASSLGDSSNQPQHF	TGCGCCAGCAGCTTGGGGGACAGTAGCAATCAGCCCCAGCATTTT
-	TRBV5-1	TRBJ1-2	-	CASSLGTITGDYGYTF	TGCGCCAGCAGCTTGGGAACCATTACCGGCGACTATGGCTACACCTTC
-	TRBV9	TRBJ2-5	-	CASSWGRGARYQETQYF	TGTGCCAGCAGCTGGGGCCGGGGGGCCAGGTACCAAGAGACCCAGTACTTC